Reported below is one TCR beta chain. The repertoire was sequenced with immunoSEQ multiplex PCR; TCRdb's copy has only in-frame clones and lacks some. Of 140,000 to 150,000 clones in the sample, roughly nine tenths were seen once. These data come from a study of blood T cell repertoires in COVID-19. About the study: The cDNA or gDNA used as material had been derived from T cells, B-cell-depleted T cells, or PBMCs.

V lost 0 bases, J lost 6 bases, and 8 bases stayed unmatched. Per the germline V gene, CDR1 is MGHRA and CDR2 is YSYEKL. The CDR3 is made up of 15 amino acids. This sequence originates from a human donor in a cohort sampled during active COVID-19. The sample consisted of peripheral blood. V gene TRBV4-1 combines with J gene TRBJ2-7; 7 bases align to TRBD1. Here the CDR3 DNA reads TGCGCCAGCAGCCAAGAACAGGGGCGATACTCCGAGCAGTACTTC. It yields the protein CASSQEQGRYSEQYF.